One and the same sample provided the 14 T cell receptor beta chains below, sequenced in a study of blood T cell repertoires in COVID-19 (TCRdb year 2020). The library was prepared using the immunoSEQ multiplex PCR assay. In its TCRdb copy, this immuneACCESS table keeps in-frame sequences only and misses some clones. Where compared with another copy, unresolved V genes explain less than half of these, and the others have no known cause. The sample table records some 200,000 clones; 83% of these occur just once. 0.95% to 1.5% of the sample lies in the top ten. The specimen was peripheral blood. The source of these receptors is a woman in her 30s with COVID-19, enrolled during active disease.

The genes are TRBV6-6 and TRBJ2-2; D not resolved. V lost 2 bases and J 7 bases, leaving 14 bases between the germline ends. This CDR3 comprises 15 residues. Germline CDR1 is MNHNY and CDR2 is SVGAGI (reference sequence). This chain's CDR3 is CASSYQVGQDGELFF. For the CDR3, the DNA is TGTGCCAGCAGTTACCAAGTAGGCCAGGACGGGGAGCTGTTTTTT.

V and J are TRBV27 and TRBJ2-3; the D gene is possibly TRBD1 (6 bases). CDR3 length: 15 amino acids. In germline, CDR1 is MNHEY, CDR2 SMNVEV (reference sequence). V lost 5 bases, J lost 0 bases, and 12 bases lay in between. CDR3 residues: CASSKTGFSTDTQYF. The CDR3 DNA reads TGTGCCAGCAGTAAGACAGGCTTTAGCACAGATACGCAGTATTTT.

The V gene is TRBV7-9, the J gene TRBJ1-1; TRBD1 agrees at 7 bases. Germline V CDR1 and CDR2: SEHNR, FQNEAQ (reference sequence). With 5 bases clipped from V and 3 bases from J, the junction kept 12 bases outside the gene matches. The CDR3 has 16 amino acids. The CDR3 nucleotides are TGTGCCAGCAGCCCCAGACAGGGCCTCGGGGACACTGAAGCTTTCTTT. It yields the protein CASSPRQGLGDTEAFF.

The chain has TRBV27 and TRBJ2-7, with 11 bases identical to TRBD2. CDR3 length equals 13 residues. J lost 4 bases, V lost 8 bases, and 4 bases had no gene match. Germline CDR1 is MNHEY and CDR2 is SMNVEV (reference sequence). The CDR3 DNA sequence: TGTGCCAGCTCCGGGACTAGCGGTTACGAGCAGTACTTC. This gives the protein CASSGTSGYEQYF.

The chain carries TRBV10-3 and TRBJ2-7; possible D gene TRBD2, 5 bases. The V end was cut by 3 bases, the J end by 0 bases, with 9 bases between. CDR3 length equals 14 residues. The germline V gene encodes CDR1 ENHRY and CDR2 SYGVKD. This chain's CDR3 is CAISDDGNSYEQYF. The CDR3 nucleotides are TGTGCCATCAGTGACGACGGGAACTCCTACGAGCAGTACTTC.

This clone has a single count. For the CDR3, the DNA is TGTGCAGGACGCCCGGGAGGGCCACGAACCGGGGAGCTGTTTTTT. Amino acid sequence: CAGRPGGPRTGELFF. The chain has TRBV12-2 and TRBJ2-2; the D call in the table, TRBD2, was not verified against the DNA. TRBV12-2 is a pseudogene segment. There are 15 residues in the CDR3.

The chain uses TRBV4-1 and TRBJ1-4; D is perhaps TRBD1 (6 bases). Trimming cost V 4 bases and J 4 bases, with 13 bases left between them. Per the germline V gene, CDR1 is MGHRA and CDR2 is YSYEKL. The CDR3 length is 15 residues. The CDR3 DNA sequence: TGCGCCAGCAGCCCCTATGCCAGGGGTAATGAAAAACTGTTTTTT. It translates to CASSPYARGNEKLFF.

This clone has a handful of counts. CDR3 DNA: TGTGCCAGCAGCGCCTATGAACGCCCGGGACAGGGTGACTACGAGCAGTACTTC. Translated: CASSAYERPGQGDYEQYF. The chain has TRBV9 and TRBJ2-7; TRBD1 agrees at 9 bases. Germline loops: CDR1 SGDLS, CDR2 YYNGEE. V lost 3 bases, J lost 3 bases, and 16 bases stayed unmatched. The CDR3 consists of 18 residues. Full variable domain (rest looked up from reference TRBV9 and TRBJ2-7): DSGVTQTPKHLITATGQRVTLRCSPRSGDLSVYWYQQSLDQGLQFLIQYYNGEERAKGNILERFSAQQFPDLHSELNLSSLELGDSALYFCASSAYERPGQGDYEQYFGPGTRLTVT.

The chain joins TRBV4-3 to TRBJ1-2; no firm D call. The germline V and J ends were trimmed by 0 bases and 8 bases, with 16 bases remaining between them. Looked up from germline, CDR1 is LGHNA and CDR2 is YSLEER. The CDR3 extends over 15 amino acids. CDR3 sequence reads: CASSQDRGRRAGYTF. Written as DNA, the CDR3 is TGCGCCAGCAGCCAAGATCGTGGCAGGCGGGCCGGCTACACCTTC.

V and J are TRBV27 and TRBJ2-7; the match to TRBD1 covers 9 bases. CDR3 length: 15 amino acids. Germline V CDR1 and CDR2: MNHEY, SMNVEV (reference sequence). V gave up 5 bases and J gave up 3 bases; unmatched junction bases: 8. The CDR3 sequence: CASSRGQGLNYEQYF. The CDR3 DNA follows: TGTGCCAGCAGTAGGGGACAGGGACTTAACTACGAGCAGTACTTC.

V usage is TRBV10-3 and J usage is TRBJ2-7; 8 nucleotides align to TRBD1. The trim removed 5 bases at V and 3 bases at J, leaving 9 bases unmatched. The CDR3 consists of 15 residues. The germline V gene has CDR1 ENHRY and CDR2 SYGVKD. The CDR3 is CAISWDRPGGYEQYF. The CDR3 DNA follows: TGTGCCATCAGTTGGGACAGGCCAGGGGGCTACGAGCAGTACTTC.

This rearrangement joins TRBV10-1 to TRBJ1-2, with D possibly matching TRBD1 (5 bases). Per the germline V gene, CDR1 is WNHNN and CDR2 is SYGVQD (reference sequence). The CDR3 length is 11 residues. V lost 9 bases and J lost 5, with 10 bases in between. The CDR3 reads CASPQGYGYTF. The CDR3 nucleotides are TGCGCCAGTCCTCAGGGATATGGCTACACCTTC.

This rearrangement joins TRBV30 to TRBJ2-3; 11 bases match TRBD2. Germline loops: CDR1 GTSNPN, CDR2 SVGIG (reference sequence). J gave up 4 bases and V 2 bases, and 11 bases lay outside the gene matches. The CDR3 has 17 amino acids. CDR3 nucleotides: TGTGCCTGGAGTCCCTCCCGACTAGCGGGATGGTCAGATACGCAGTATTTT. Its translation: CAWSPSRLAGWSDTQYF.

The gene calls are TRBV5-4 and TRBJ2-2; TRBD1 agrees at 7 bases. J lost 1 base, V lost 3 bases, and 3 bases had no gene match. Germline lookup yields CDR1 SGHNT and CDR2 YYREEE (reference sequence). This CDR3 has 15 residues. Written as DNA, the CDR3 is TGTGCCAGCAGCTCCCGGGACAGGAACACCGGGGAGCTGTTTTTT. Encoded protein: CASSSRDRNTGELFF.